The subject of this entry is one T cell receptor (beta chain). These data come from a study of blood T cell repertoires in COVID-19. About the study: Both acute and convalescent COVID-19 samples were obtained from the United States, Italy and Spain.

In the authors' methods: For nucleated cells, counts were estimated from reference gene primer amplification. Clones were sequenced by immunoSEQ multiplex PCR, and TCRdb holds only the in-frame ones, with some missing. That table is the source of V, J and clone size, and D and trimming were worked out from the DNA. The data contain around 260,000 clones, over 65% of them singletons. CDR3 length: 15 amino acids. V gave up 4 bases and J gave up 7 bases, with 16 bases separating them. Looked up from germline, CDR1 is LNHDA and CDR2 is SQIVND (reference sequence). The TCR originated in a man aged 55 to 70 who had recovered from COVID-19. The specimen was peripheral blood. This chain links TRBV19 with TRBJ1-4, with unresolved D. The CDR3 protein is CASSNGGGLSEKLFF. The CDR3 DNA reads TGTGCCAGTAGTAATGGCGGAGGCTTGAGTGAAAAACTGTTTTTT.